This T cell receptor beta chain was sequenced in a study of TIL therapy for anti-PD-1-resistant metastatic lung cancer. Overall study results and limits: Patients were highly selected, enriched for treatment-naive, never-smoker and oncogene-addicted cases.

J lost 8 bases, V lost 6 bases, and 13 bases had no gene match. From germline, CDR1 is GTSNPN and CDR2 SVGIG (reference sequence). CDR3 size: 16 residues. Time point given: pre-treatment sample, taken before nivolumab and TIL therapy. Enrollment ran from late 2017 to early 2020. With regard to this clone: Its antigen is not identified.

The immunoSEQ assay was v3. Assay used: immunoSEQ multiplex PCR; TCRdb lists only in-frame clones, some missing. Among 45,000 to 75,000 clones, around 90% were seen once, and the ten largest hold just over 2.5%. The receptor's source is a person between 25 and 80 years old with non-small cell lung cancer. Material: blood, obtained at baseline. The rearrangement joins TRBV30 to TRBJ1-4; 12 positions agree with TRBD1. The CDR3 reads CACPEGGQGAYEKLFF. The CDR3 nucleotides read TGTGCCTGCCCCGAAGGGGGACAGGGGGCGTACGAAAAACTGTTTTTT.